These T cell receptor beta chains were read from a single sample in a study of blood T cell repertoires in COVID-19. Assay used: immunoSEQ multiplex PCR; TCRdb lists only in-frame clones, some missing. The data contain about 210,000 clones, more than 70% of them singletons. The sample comprised peripheral blood. These receptors all come from a woman in her fifties or sixties with acute or convalescent COVID-19. CDR3s include the opening cysteine and the closing phenylalanine or tryptophan. Each record gives: clone size, D gene, V gene, J gene, CDR3 DNA, CDR3 protein. D genes are given only for firm matches. Clone size is shown for a subset of rows, as once, few, many or a class of expanded clone.

>.|.|TRBV7-6|TRBJ1-2
TGTGCCAGCAGCTTGAGCCAGGGGTATGGCTACACCTTC
CASSLSQGYGYTF
>.|TRBD1|TRBV28|TRBJ1-1
TGTGCCAGCAGTTCCCCACAGGGGGTGGGGTCCACTGAAGCTTTCTTT
CASSSPQGVGSTEAFF
>.|TRBD2|TRBV5-1|TRBJ2-1
TGCGCCAGCAGCTTGGTACTGGCTAGCGGGAGTAATGAGCAGTTCTTC
CASSLVLASGSNEQFF
>.|.|TRBV6-2/TRBV6-3|TRBJ1-1
TGTGCCAGCATCCCCCAGGGATCGAGTGAAGCTTTCTTT
CASIPQGSSEAFF
>.|.|TRBV6-5|TRBJ1-1
TGTGCCAGCAGCCCCCCCCGCAGGGCTGAAGCTTTCTTT
CASSPPRRAEAFF
>.|TRBD2|TRBV5-1|TRBJ2-1
TGCGCCAGCAGCTTGGGGACTAGCGGGAGATTAGATGATGAGCAGTTCTTC
CASSLGTSGRLDDEQFF
>few|TRBD2|TRBV10-1|TRBJ2-2
TGCGCCAGCAGTGGGACTAGCTGGGAGCTGTTTTTT
CASSGTSWELFF
>once|TRBD1|TRBV4-1|TRBJ2-5
TGCGCCAGCAGCCCAGGGGATCGACAGGGGCAGGGAGAGACCCAGTACTTC
CASSPGDRQGQGETQYF
>many|TRBD1|TRBV30|TRBJ2-2
TGTGCCTGGTTGGACAGGTCCACCGGGGAGCTGTTTTTT
CAWLDRSTGELFF
>.|TRBD2|TRBV27|TRBJ2-2
TGTGCCAGCAGTTTGTGGCGGGAGGTCTTCACCGGGGAGCTGTTTTTT
CASSLWREVFTGELFF
>.|.|TRBV6-1|TRBJ1-5
TGTGCCAGCAGTGTCTCCGGCGGGAGTGTGTTCGATCAGCCCCAGCATTTT
CASSVSGGSVFDQPQHF
>.|TRBD2|TRBV7-2|TRBJ2-7
TGTGCCAGCAGCTTGTTCACTAGCGGGAGGGTCGAGCAGTACTTC
CASSLFTSGRVEQYF
>.|.|TRBV5-5|TRBJ1-1
TGTGCCAGCAGCCCCGAGGGCGACACTGAAGCTTTCTTT
CASSPEGDTEAFF
>.|.|TRBV7-6|TRBJ2-7
TGTGCCAGCAGCTTAGGAGCAGCTAGTTACGAGCAGTACTTC
CASSLGAASYEQYF
>.|TRBD1|TRBV6-5|TRBJ2-5
TGTGCCAGCAAAGAGGGGGCGGTGGAGACCCAGTACTTC
CASKEGAVETQYF
>.|TRBD1|TRBV27|TRBJ1-2
TGTGCCAGCGGGAGGGACAGGGATGAGGGCTACACCTTC
CASGRDRDEGYTF
>.|.|TRBV11-3|TRBJ2-1
TGTGCCAGCAGCGACACGGCTACCTCCTACAATGAGCAGTTCTTC
CASSDTATSYNEQFF
>.|TRBD1|TRBV28|TRBJ1-1
TGTGCCAGCACCAGGGGGCCTGAAGCTTTCTTT
CASTRGPEAFF